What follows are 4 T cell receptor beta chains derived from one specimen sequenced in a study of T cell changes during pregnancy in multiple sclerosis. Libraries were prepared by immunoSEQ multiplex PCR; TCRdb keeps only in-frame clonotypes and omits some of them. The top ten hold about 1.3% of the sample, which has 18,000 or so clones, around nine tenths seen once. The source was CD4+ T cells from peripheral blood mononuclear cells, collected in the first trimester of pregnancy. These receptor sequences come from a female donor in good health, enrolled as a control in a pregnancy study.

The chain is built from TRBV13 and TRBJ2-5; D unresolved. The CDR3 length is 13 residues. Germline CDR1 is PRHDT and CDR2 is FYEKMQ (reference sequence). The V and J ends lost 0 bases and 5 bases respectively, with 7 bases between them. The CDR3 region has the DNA TGTGCCAGCAGCTTAGGCGGCAGGGAGACCCAGTACTTC. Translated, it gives CASSLGGRETQYF.

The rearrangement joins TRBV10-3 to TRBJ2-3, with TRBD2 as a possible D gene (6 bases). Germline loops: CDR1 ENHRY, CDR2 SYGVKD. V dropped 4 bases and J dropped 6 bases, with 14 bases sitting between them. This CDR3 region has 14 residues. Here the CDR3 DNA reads TGTGCCATCAGTGTGGCGGGGCCGGGGGATACGCAGTATTTT. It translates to CAISVAGPGDTQYF.

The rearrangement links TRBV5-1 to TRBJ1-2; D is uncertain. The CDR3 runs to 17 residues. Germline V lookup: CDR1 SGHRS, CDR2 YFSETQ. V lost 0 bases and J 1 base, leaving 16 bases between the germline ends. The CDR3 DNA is TGCGCCAGCAGCTTGGACTCCTCACAGAATAATAACTATGGCTACACCTTC. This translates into CASSLDSSQNNNYGYTF.

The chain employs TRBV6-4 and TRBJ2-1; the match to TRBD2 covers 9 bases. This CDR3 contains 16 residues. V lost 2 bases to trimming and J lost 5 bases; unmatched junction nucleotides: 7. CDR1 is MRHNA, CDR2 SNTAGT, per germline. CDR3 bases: TGTGCCAGCAGTGACGCGAGCGGGGGGCCACACAATGAGCAGTTCTTC. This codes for CASSDASGGPHNEQFF.